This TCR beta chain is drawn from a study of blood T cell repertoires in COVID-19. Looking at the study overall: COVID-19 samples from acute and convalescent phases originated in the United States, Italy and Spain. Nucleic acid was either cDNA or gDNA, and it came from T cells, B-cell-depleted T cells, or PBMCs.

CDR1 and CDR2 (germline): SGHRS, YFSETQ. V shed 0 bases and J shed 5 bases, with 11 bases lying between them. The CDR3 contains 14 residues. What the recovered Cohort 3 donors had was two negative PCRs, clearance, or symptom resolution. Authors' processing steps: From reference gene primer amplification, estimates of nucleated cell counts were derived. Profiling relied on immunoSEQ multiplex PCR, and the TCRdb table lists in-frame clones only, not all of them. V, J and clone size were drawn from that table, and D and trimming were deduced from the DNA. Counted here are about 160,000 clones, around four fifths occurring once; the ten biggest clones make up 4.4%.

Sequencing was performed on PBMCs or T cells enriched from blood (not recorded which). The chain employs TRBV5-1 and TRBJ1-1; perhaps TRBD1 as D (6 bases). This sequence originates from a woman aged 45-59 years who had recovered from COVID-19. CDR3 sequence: CASSLGQGWTEAFF. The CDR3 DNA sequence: TGCGCCAGCAGCTTGGGGCAGGGGTGGACTGAAGCTTTCTTT. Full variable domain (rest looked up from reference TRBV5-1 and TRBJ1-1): KAGVTQTPRYLIKTRGQQVTLSCSPISGHRSVSWYQQTPGQGLQFLFEYFSETQRNKGNFPGRFSGRQFSNSRSEMNVSTLELGDSALYLCASSLGQGWTEAFFGQGTRLTVV.